The T cell receptor (beta chain) described here comes from a study of T-cell reconstitution after alpha-beta-depleted transplantation in children. In the case of this clonotype: The antigen remains unidentified.

General study results and limits: Elevated TCRbeta diversity at day 60 was traced, in some patients, to surviving recipient T cells and thymic progenitors. From newly produced T cells came most of the T-cell counts and diversity one year after transplant. Several hundred rapidly expanded clones from non-depleted graft cells reportedly supplied alpha-beta T cells about two months post-transplant.

This CDR3 comprises 15 residues. CDR1 is GTSNPN and CDR2 is SVGIG in the germline V gene (reference sequence). V was shortened by 5 bases and J by 0 bases, with 17 bases between the two germline ends. TCRbeta library preparation incorporated unique molecular identifiers. TCRdb independently ran MiXCR on the PCR reads; one entry per CDR3 protein. Of some 300,000 distinct CDR3 sequences listed, 7.5% to 9% are singletons. Sequenced here: peripheral blood, sampled 360 days after TCRalphabeta/CD19-depleted stem cell transplant. The sequence was obtained from a female patient aged 2-9 years who had a stem cell transplant for Fanconi anemia, so the T cells may come from the graft donor. The chain combines TRBV30 with TRBJ2-7, with D perhaps matching TRBD2 (6 bases). CDR3 residues: CAWGFFDGSSYEQYF. The DNA of the CDR3 is TGTGCCTGGGGGTTTTTTGACGGGAGCTCCTACGAGCAGTACTTC.